This T cell receptor beta chain was sequenced for a study of identical twins (dated by TCRdb to 2016 to 2017). Broadly, across the study: To test whether fetal clonotypes persist, this study deep-sequenced TCR alpha and beta repertoires from monozygotic twins, from unrelated adults of various ages, and from cord blood. To rule out contamination, the twin experiments were replicated at different times with different library preparation protocols.

The protocol used for the library was 5' RACE. Sequencing used an Illumina HiSeq 2000. Template switching introduced a universal primer binding site; the final cDNA contained a unique molecular identifier, enabling accurate counting of TCR cDNA molecules. Specific primers in the conserved constant-segment region were used to synthesize first-strand cDNA for TCR alpha and beta chains. Each cDNA library was double barcoded, with a SMART-Mk sample barcode plus Illumina barcodes, to control for contamination. TruSeq adapter sequences, together with Illumina sample barcodes, were added in two successive PCR steps. Sequencing of the TCR alpha and beta cDNA libraries was done on the Illumina HiSeq platform using custom primers. In the authors' own workflow: Raw reads were processed with MiGEC to extract unique molecular identifiers, and MiXCR was used to determine CDR3 positions. Recombination models were inferred per individual with the repgenHMM and IGoR tools using an EM algorithm. The analysis of shared clonotypes was done with the tcR package in R, with sharing normalized by the product of cloneset sizes. Out-of-frame nonproductive sequences were analyzed to study raw recombination free of thymic and clonal selection effects. The raw public data were reprocessed by TCRdb itself: fastp quality trimming at Q25, MiXCR clonotype calling, in-frame beta chains only. Rows are combined by CDR3 protein, so each entry shows the most common genes and DNA. TCRdb, not the authors, supplied the V and J calls. The sample table records roughly 720,000 distinct CDR3 sequences; around a sixth of these occur just once. The ten largest account for around 13% of the sample.

Every donor was a healthy Caucasian. The twin cohort consisted of three pairs of female monozygotic twins, all aged roughly 18 to 29 years. Peripheral blood mononuclear cells were the source from which RNA for the TCR libraries was isolated. After removal of 5 bases from V and 2 bases from J, the junction retains 11 bases not matched to a gene. Reading from cysteine to phenylalanine, the CDR3 counts 16 amino acids. Kept here is only the CDR3 DNA, which spans 48 bases and is read in frame from base 1. The full study reports these points: Abundant cord blood beta clonotypes had fewer insertions, young adult naive repertoires showed a similar but weaker trend, and memory repertoires showed no such trend. Compared with coincidental sharing between unrelated individuals, out-of-frame TCR alpha sequences shared between twins had an excess of sequences with low generation probability. Conclusions relied on cross-sectional statistical analysis, since the same donors could not be followed over many years. Invariant T cells such as MAIT and iNKT could partly confound zero-insertion analyses, although diverse VJ usage argued against such confounding for most clonotypes. In monozygotic twins, out-of-frame TCR alpha sharing was systematically underestimated by recombination models, although the models agreed with sharing between unrelated individuals. The excess sharing between twins in beta out-of-frame sequences was weaker because fewer shared sequences reduced the signal-to-noise ratio.

Comment on this clonotype: No cognate antigen has been identified for it. Base qualities are not recorded, but no much larger clone differs from it by a single base.

The sample was also linked to a second study, of T cells expressing NK-cell markers. Taken from the second paper: Fewer than ten donors provided sorted CD3+CD56+NKG2C+, CD3+CD56+NKG2C- and CD3+CD56-NKG2C+ T-cell subsets, whose TCR beta-chain repertoires were profiled. Of the eight sequenced donors, seven were found to be HCMV-seropositive and one was found to be HCMV-seronegative. In several experiments an anti-gammadeltaTCR antibody was added to restrict sorting to alphabetaTCR-expressing T cells. In several donors, the dominant CD3+CD56+NKG2C+ clonotypes were found to rank among the top 10 CD8+ clonotypes and to make up 1.0-7.0% of CD8+ T cells. Those dominant clonotypes were again the most abundant among CD3+CD56-NKG2C+ cells in a handful of donors, at about 28.3-65%. Whether the expanded NKG2C-expressing T cell clones were specific for HCMV antigens was left unclear. Randomly selected healthy volunteers, three men and five women, were used as the eight sequenced donors. HCMV serostatus was determined by detecting HCMV-specific IgG in serum with a commercial ELISA kit. For over 5 donors, bulk peripheral blood T-cell repertoires were also sequenced from unsorted PBMC. MIGEC was used to demultiplex reads and group reads by UMI, and MiTCR was used to assemble and quantify clonotypes. To exclude erroneous sequences, any TCR cDNA sequence not supported by at least two reads was discarded. The tcR package was used for downstream repertoire analysis, with clonotypes matched between fractions based on CDR3 nucleotide sequence plus V segment. VDJmatch was used to annotate antigen specificity against VDJdb, with one amino acid substitution allowed in CDR3.

The receptor comes from a young woman in good health. Input material: PBMCs. The chain is made from TRBV12-3 or TRBV12-4 and TRBJ2-5, with 7 bases in between that match TRBD2. This receptor carries the CDR3 CASSNRDYRTQETQYF. The nucleotide sequence is given as TGTGCCAGCAGTAACCGGGACTACCGAACTCAAGAGACCCAGTACTTC.